This entry features one T cell receptor (beta chain) sequence. The data are from a study of blood T cell repertoires in COVID-19. Study details: COVID-19 samples, acute and convalescent, were from the United States, Italy and Spain. Sources were T cells, B-cell-depleted T cells, or PBMCs; the material itself was cDNA or gDNA.

As handled by the study authors: Scientists estimated how many nucleated cells there were by amplifying reference gene primers. Sequencing used immunoSEQ multiplex PCR; TCRdb keeps in-frame clones, though not all of them. V and J calls plus clone size are reproduced from that table; the DNA served to infer D and trimming. The table shows about 210,000 clones, with around four fifths occurring only once. The sample consisted of peripheral blood. This sequence was found in a woman between 35 and 50 years old with active or convalescent COVID-19.

The CDR3 loop reads CAWMPTGGELDTIYF. CDR3 nucleotides: TGTGCCTGGATGCCCACAGGGGGGGAACTGGACACCATATATTTT. This chain uses TRBV30 with TRBJ1-3; 8 bases line up with TRBD1. CDR1 is GTSNPN and CDR2 is SVGIG in the germline V gene (reference sequence). After removal of 4 bases from V and 8 bases from J, the junction contained 13 bases not matched to a gene. The CDR3 is made up of 15 amino acids.